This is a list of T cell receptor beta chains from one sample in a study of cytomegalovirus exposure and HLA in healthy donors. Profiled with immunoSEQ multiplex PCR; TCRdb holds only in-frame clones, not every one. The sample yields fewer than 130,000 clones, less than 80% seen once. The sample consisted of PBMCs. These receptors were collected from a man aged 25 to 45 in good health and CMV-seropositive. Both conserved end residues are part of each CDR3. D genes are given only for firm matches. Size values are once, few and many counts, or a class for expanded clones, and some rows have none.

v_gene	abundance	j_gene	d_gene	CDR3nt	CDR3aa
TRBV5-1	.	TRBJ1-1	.	TGCGCCAGCAGCGGGCGTGGAGGGCCTAACACTGAAGCTTTCTTT	CASSGRGGPNTEAFF
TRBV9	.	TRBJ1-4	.	TGTGCCAGCAGCGTAAAGGGGGTTCCCACTAATGAAAAACTGTTTTTT	CASSVKGVPTNEKLFF
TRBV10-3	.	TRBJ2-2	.	TGTGCCATCAGTGAGTCCAGAAGCACCGGGGAGCTGTTTTTT	CAISESRSTGELFF
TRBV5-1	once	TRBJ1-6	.	TGCGCCAGCAGATGGTCGGCGGGAGGTGATAATTCACCCCTCCACTTT	CASRWSAGGDNSPLHF
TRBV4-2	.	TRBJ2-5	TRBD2	TGTGCCAGCAGCCGACTAGCGGGGGGAATCGAGACCCAGTACTTC	CASSRLAGGIETQYF
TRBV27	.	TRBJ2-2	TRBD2	TGTGCCAGCAGTCCGGCCGGGACTAGCGCCACCGGGGAGCTGTTTTTT	CASSPAGTSATGELFF
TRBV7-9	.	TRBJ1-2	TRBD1	TGTGCCAGCAGCTTAGACAGGGGGAACTATGGCTACACCTTC	CASSLDRGNYGYTF
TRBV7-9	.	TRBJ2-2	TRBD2	TGTGCCAGCAGCTCAAAGCGGGGGGGATATAACACCGGGGAGCTGTTTTTT	CASSSKRGGYNTGELFF
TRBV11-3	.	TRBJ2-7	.	TGTGCCAGCAGCTTAGACGCGACTGGCTACTACGAGCAGTACTTC	CASSLDATGYYEQYF
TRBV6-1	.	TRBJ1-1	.	TGTGCCAGCAGAAGGGAGGAGGTAAGGACTGAAGCTTTCTTT	CASRREEVRTEAFF
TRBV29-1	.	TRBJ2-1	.	TGCAGCACAACTAAATACAATGAGCAGTTCTTC	CSTTKYNEQFF
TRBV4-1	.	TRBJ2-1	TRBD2	TGCGCCAGCAGCCAGGAAACTAGCGGGGGATACAATGAGCAGTTCTTC	CASSQETSGGYNEQFF
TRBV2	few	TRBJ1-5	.	TGTGCCAGCAGTGAACAGGCAAGTGGCAATCAGCCCCAGCATTTT	CASSEQASGNQPQHF
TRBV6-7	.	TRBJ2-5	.	TGTGCCAGCAGTTACTCGCGGGGGCGTCTGAAGACCCAGTACTTC	CASSYSRGRLKTQYF
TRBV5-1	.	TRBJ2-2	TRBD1	TGCGCCAGTACCACAGGGGGGAACACCGGGGAGCTGTTTTTT	CASTTGGNTGELFF
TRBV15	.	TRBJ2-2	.	TGTGCCACCAGCAGAGATTTATTGGACAGTTACATTCTTAACACCGGGGAGCTGTTTTTT	CATSRDLLDSYILNTGELFF
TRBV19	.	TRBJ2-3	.	TGTGCCAGTAGTATGGTGGGCGGGGGCGCAGATACGCAGTATTTT	CASSMVGGGADTQYF
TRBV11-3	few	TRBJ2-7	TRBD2	TGTGCCAGCAGCTTAGGGGGACTAGCGGGGAGCTCCTACGAGCAGTACTTC	CASSLGGLAGSSYEQYF
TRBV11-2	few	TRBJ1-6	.	TGTGCCAGCAGCTTCGGGTACGGAGGGGATTCACCCCTCCACTTT	CASSFGYGGDSPLHF
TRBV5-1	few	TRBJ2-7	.	TGCGCCAGCAGCTTGGTCGGGTACGAGCAGTACTTC	CASSLVGYEQYF
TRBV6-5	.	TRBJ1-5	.	TGTGCCAGCAGTGCATCCTTCAGTTTGGAGCCCCAGCATTTT	CASSASFSLEPQHF
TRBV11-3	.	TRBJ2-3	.	TGTGCCAGCAGCTTATTTGAGGGTTCGACAGATACGCAGTATTTT	CASSLFEGSTDTQYF
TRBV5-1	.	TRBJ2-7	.	TGCGCCAGCAGCTTGGCACTAGCCGGCTACGAGCAGTACTTC	CASSLALAGYEQYF
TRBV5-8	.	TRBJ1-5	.	TGTGCCAGCAGCTTAGGACAGTATCGGCCCCAGCATTTT	CASSLGQYRPQHF
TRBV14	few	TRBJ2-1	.	TGTGCCAGCAGCCCCGGGGGTAGGGGTCTGGGGGATGAGCAGTTCTTC	CASSPGGRGLGDEQFF
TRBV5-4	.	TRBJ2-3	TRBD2	TGTGCCAGCAGCTCAGCGGGGGGTATCACAGATACGCAGTATTTT	CASSSAGGITDTQYF
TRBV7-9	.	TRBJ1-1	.	TGTTCCAGCAGCGAACAGGCCACTGAAGCTTTCTTT	CSSSEQATEAFF